Listed below are T cell receptor beta chains from one sample, sequenced in a study of control samples from healthy donors and cancer patients. Generated by immunoSEQ multiplex PCR, the TCRdb table keeps only in-frame clones and is missing some. The sample consists of some 150,000 clones, under 96% of them appearing once. Sequencing was performed on blood. The receptors come from a woman in her 30s in good health. Each CDR3 is given with its conserved first and last residue. D genes are given only for firm matches. Some rows mark clone size as missing; the rest say once, few, many or name a class of expanded clone.

.,TRBJ1-2,TRBV28,.,TGTGCCAGCGGGGGGGGATCTAACTATGGCTACACCTTC,CASGGGSNYGYTF
.,TRBJ1-1,TRBV7-9,.,TGTGCCAGCAGCCCGCGGACATTTCCTGAAGCTTTCTTT,CASSPRTFPEAFF
.,TRBJ1-2,TRBV5-1,TRBD1,TGCGCCAGCAGCTTGCTACAGGGGGCGGATGGCTACACCTTC,CASSLLQGADGYTF
.,TRBJ1-4,TRBV28,TRBD1,TGTGCCAGCAGACTACAGGGGGCGAGGGGTGAAAAACTGTTTTTT,CASRLQGARGEKLFF
few,TRBJ1-1,TRBV12-3/TRBV12-4,.,TGTGCCAGCAGTTTCACGGAGAACACTGAAGCTTTCTTT,CASSFTENTEAFF
.,TRBJ1-1,TRBV28,TRBD1,TGTGCCAGCAGTTCCGGCGGGACAGGGCTTAGAGACACTGAAGCTTTCTTT,CASSSGGTGLRDTEAFF
.,TRBJ1-5,TRBV15,.,TGTGCCACCAGCAGGGCGGGGGGTAGCAATCAGCCCCAGCATTTT,CATSRAGGSNQPQHF
.,TRBJ1-5,TRBV7-9,.,TGTGCCAGCAGCTTAATGCCCCGCAATCAGCCCCAGCATTTT,CASSLMPRNQPQHF
.,TRBJ1-2,TRBV28,.,TGTGCCAGCAGTCCCCTATATGGCTACACCTTC,CASSPLYGYTF
.,TRBJ2-3,TRBV12-3/TRBV12-4,.,TGTGCCAGCAGTTTTCGAGGCACAGATACGCAGTATTTT,CASSFRGTDTQYF
.,TRBJ1-5,TRBV19,.,TGTGCCAGTAGTACCCACCAGGGTTTGAATCAGCCCCAGCATTTT,CASSTHQGLNQPQHF
.,TRBJ2-7,TRBV14,.,TGTGCCAGCAGCCAAACCCTCCTATCGAGACGGTACTTC,CASSQTLLSRRYF
few,TRBJ2-3,TRBV6-5,TRBD2,TGTGCCAGCAGTTCTAGCGGGACAATTGGAGATACGCAGTATTTT,CASSSSGTIGDTQYF
.,TRBJ2-7,TRBV4-1,TRBD2,TGCGCCAGCAGCCAAGATCAGACTAGCGGGGGCCACGAGCAGTACTTC,CASSQDQTSGGHEQYF
.,TRBJ1-4,TRBV5-8,.,TGTGCCAGCAGCTTGGATCCAGGGTCGGGTGAAAAACTGTTTTTT,CASSLDPGSGEKLFF
.,TRBJ1-1,TRBV5-4,TRBD1,TGTGCCAGCAGCTCGGGACAGGGGTACACTGAAGCTTTCTTT,CASSSGQGYTEAFF
.,TRBJ2-7,TRBV6-5,TRBD2,TGTGCCAGCAGTTACTTGAGCGGGGGCCGCTCCTACGAGCAGTACTTC,CASSYLSGGRSYEQYF
.,TRBJ1-2,TRBV30,TRBD1,TGTGCCTGGAGTGGGGGACAGGGCAATGGCTACACCTTC,CAWSGGQGNGYTF
.,TRBJ1-3,TRBV28,.,TGTGCCAGCAGTCCACCGGCAGGAACTGGAAACACCATATATTTT,CASSPPAGTGNTIYF
.,TRBJ2-5,TRBV30,TRBD2,TGTGCCTGGAGGGCTAGCGGGAGTCGAGAGACCCAGTACTTC,CAWRASGSRETQYF
few,TRBJ1-4,TRBV30,TRBD1,TGTGCCTGGAGTGCGCAAGTCCACAGGGGACACCCGAGCGAAAAACTGTTTTTT,CAWSAQVHRGHPSEKLFF
.,TRBJ2-5,TRBV9,.,TGTGCCAGCAGCGTAGGGGCGGGGCTGGGGGAGACCCAGTACTTC,CASSVGAGLGETQYF
.,TRBJ2-6,TRBV11-2,.,TGTGCCAGCAGCTTATATAGTTCTGGCTCTGGGGCCAACGTCCTGACTTTC,CASSLYSSGSGANVLTF
.,TRBJ1-6,TRBV5-1,.,TGCGCCAGCAGCTTGGAAGGGGCGGTACGTTCACCCCTCCACTTT,CASSLEGAVRSPLHF
.,TRBJ1-1,TRBV6-1,.,TGTGCCAGCAGTGAAAGGCTTCGCGGTGAAGCTTTCTTT,CASSERLRGEAFF
.,TRBJ1-5,TRBV23-1,.,TGCGCCAGCAGTCAGGGTCCAGGGACCCAGCCCCAGCATTTT,CASSQGPGTQPQHF
.,TRBJ1-4,TRBV5-4,.,TGTGGACTACCGGGACAAGAAAATGAAAAACTGTTTTTT,CGLPGQENEKLFF
.,TRBJ1-1,TRBV27,.,TGTGCCAGCACCTCCGTAGGGGGGGGAGGTACTGAAGCTTTCTTT,CASTSVGGGGTEAFF
.,TRBJ2-3,TRBV4-1,TRBD2,TGCGCCAGCAGCCAGGCGGGGGGAATTAGAGGTAGTAAAGATACGCAGTATTTT,CASSQAGGIRGSKDTQYF
few,TRBJ2-3,TRBV19,.,TGTGCCAGTAGTACTCTAGCGCAAGTCACAGATACGCAGTATTTT,CASSTLAQVTDTQYF
.,TRBJ1-4,TRBV14,.,TGTGCCAGCAGCCAAGCGGGAGGGATAAATGAAAAACTGTTTTTT,CASSQAGGINEKLFF
.,TRBJ1-2,TRBV4-1,.,TGCGCCAGCAGCTCACCGACAACAGGGAACTATGGCTACACCTTC,CASSSPTTGNYGYTF
.,TRBJ2-7,TRBV27,.,TGTGCCAGCAGTTTATCGTTACAGGACTACGAGCAGTACTTC,CASSLSLQDYEQYF
.,TRBJ1-5,TRBV11-2,.,TGTGCCAGCAGCCCGGACGACGGGCAGCCCCAGCATTTT,CASSPDDGQPQHF
few,TRBJ2-1,TRBV19,TRBD2,TGTGCCAGTAGTATTAGCGGGAGTTTCAATGAGCAGTTCTTC,CASSISGSFNEQFF
.,TRBJ2-5,TRBV3-1/TRBV3-2,.,TGTGCCAGCAGCCAAGAGCGGCCAGGGAGTCGGGAGACCCAGTACTTC,CASSQERPGSRETQYF
.,TRBJ1-3,TRBV30,.,TGTGCCTGGAGTGTCTCTGGAAACACCATATATTTT,CAWSVSGNTIYF
.,TRBJ2-1,TRBV28,.,TGTGCCAGCAGTCCCTCGGGGTTAGGCAATGAGCAGTTCTTC,CASSPSGLGNEQFF
.,TRBJ1-2,TRBV28,.,TGTGCCAGCAGTTTATCGGGGGGCCAACCCTATGGCTACACCTTC,CASSLSGGQPYGYTF
.,TRBJ2-1,TRBV5-1,TRBD1,TGCGCCAGCAGCCCAGGGACAGGGGGTTCCTACAATGAGCAGTTCTTC,CASSPGTGGSYNEQFF
.,TRBJ2-4,TRBV2,.,TGTGCCAGCAGTGAAGCGCTTCTAGCGAATACCAAAAACATTCAGTACTTC,CASSEALLANTKNIQYF
.,TRBJ2-1,TRBV9,TRBD2,TGTGCCAGCAGCGTTGATGGGAGGGGACCCTACAATGAGCAGTTCTTC,CASSVDGRGPYNEQFF
.,TRBJ2-2,TRBV2,TRBD1,TGTGCCAGCGGGGACAGACGAACGTCCGGGGAGCTGTTTTTT,CASGDRRTSGELFF
.,TRBJ2-1,TRBV5-1,.,TGCGCCAGCAGTTTAGCGGCTAGCTCCTACAATGAGCAGTTCTTC,CASSLAASSYNEQFF
.,TRBJ2-7,TRBV28,TRBD1,TGTGCCACGGGACAGATTAGCTCCTACGAGCAGTACTTC,CATGQISSYEQYF
.,TRBJ1-2,TRBV28,.,TGTGCCAGCAGTTCCGTCCTCTCCTACCCGGGGGGGGCTCATGGCTACACCTTC,CASSSVLSYPGGAHGYTF
.,TRBJ1-3,TRBV28,.,TGTGCCAGCAGTTCCCTAAAGTGGGACCCTGGAAACACCATATATTTT,CASSSLKWDPGNTIYF
.,TRBJ2-1,TRBV5-1,TRBD1,TGCGCCAGCAGCTTGGAGGCAGGGGGCTACTACAATGAGCAGTTCTTC,CASSLEAGGYYNEQFF
.,TRBJ1-5,TRBV9,.,TGTGCCAGCAGCGCACAGGGTAATCGCAATCAGCCCCAGCATTTT,CASSAQGNRNQPQHF
.,TRBJ1-1,TRBV9,.,TGTGCCAGCAGCGTATCAAACTCCGGGGGGATGAACACTGAAGCTTTCTTT,CASSVSNSGGMNTEAFF
.,TRBJ1-6,TRBV6-1,.,TGTGCCAGCAGTGAGTTGGGTTGGGGGGGAGGGAATTCACCCCTCCACTTT,CASSELGWGGGNSPLHF
.,TRBJ2-4,TRBV4-1,TRBD1,TGCGCCAGCAGCCATCCCGGGACAGGGAAAAACATTCAGTACTTC,CASSHPGTGKNIQYF